This TCR beta chain originates from a study of blood T cell repertoires in COVID-19. CDR3 length: 12 amino acids. Germline V gene lookup returns CDR1 SGHDT and CDR2 YYEEEE. V lost 3 bases to trimming and J lost 5 bases, with 9 bases between them. The cohort comprised adults aged roughly 18 to 95 years residing in 20 to 25 US areas. Some clones are missing from TCRdb's copy, which holds only in-frame ones; the method was immunoSEQ multiplex PCR. The data contain about 300,000 clones, approximately 90% of them singletons. Sequenced material: PBMCs or T cells enriched from blood (not recorded which). The source is a man aged 25-40 years who had recovered from COVID-19. The chain employs TRBV5-6 and TRBJ2-7; D is perhaps TRBD2 (6 bases). CDR3 sequence: CASSSGVDEQYF. The CDR3 nucleotides are TGTGCCAGCAGCTCGGGGGTCGACGAGCAGTACTTC.